This T cell receptor (beta chain) was retrieved from a study of STAT3 mutations in large granular lymphocyte leukemia. Whole-study results and caveats: At least one immunodominant TCR beta clonotype appeared in every T-cell large granular lymphocyte leukemia patient. In some patients, a small highly pathogenic clone possibly went undetected.

Libraries were prepared by immunoSEQ multiplex PCR; TCRdb keeps only in-frame clonotypes and omits some of them. The table lists around 2,600 clones. On this clone: What it binds is unknown. No conserved phenylalanine or tryptophan ends this CDR3, so it is likely a read error. No DNA is shown, since the ends of the CDR3 on it are uncertain; the CDR3 is the one TCRdb lists.

CDR1 LNHDA and CDR2 SQIVND come from the germline V gene (reference sequence). The CDR3 contains 9 residues when both ends are counted. The TCR was taken from a human donor with T large granular lymphocyte leukemia. The donor label of this sample is uncertain. Some clones in this sample may be carry-over from other donors' samples. The sequenced sample consisted of PBMCs. This chain links TRBV19 with TRBJ1-2; the table calls TRBD1, which could not be checked here. This CDR3 reads CASGEGNYG.